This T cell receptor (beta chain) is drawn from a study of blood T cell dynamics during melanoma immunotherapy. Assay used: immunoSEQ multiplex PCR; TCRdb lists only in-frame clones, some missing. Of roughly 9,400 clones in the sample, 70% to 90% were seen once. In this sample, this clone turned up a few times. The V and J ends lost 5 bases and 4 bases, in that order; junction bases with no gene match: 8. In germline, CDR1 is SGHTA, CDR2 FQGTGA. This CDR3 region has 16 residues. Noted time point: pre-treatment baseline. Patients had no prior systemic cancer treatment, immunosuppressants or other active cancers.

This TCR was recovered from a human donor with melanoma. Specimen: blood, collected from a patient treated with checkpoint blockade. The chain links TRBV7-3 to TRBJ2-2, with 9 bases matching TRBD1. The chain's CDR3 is CASSPRQGGSTGELFF. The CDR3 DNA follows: TGTGCCAGCAGCCCCCGACAGGGGGGATCCACCGGGGAGCTGTTTTTT.